The rows below give T cell receptor beta chains drawn from one sample of a study of cytomegalovirus exposure and HLA in healthy donors. Clones were read by immunoSEQ multiplex PCR, and TCRdb kept only the in-frame ones, dropping some. Of around 170,000 clones in the sample, 80% were seen once. Source material: PBMCs. The origin of the receptors is a girl between 5 and 17 years old in good health and CMV-seropositive. CDR3s include the opening cysteine and the closing phenylalanine or tryptophan. D genes are given only for firm matches. Clone size is not always given. Where it is, it says once, few, many or a class for expanded clones.

clone_size: few
j_call: TRBJ2-7
v_call: TRBV5-5
d_call: NA
cdr3_aa: CASSSNYEQYF
cdr3_nt: TGTGCCAGCAGTTCTAACTACGAGCAGTACTTC

clone_size: NA
j_call: TRBJ1-6
v_call: TRBV6-5
d_call: TRBD1
cdr3_aa: CASGRDRDSSPLHF
cdr3_nt: TGTGCCAGCGGTAGGGACAGGGATTCTTCACCCCTCCACTTT

clone_size: few
j_call: TRBJ2-1
v_call: TRBV27
d_call: NA
cdr3_aa: CASSFSGDSGPQFF
cdr3_nt: TGTGCCAGCAGTTTTTCAGGGGATAGCGGGCCGCAGTTCTTC

clone_size: NA
j_call: TRBJ2-7
v_call: TRBV5-8
d_call: NA
cdr3_aa: CASSLNYEQYF
cdr3_nt: TGTGCCAGCAGCCTTAACTACGAGCAGTACTTC

clone_size: NA
j_call: TRBJ1-5
v_call: TRBV15
d_call: TRBD1
cdr3_aa: CATSPGTGGNQPQHF
cdr3_nt: TGTGCCACCAGCCCCGGGACAGGGGGGAATCAGCCCCAGCATTTT

clone_size: NA
j_call: TRBJ1-2
v_call: TRBV5-5
d_call: NA
cdr3_aa: CASSLKGAGYTF
cdr3_nt: TGTGCCAGCAGCTTAAAGGGAGCCGGCTACACCTTC

clone_size: NA
j_call: TRBJ2-5
v_call: TRBV5-1
d_call: NA
cdr3_aa: CASSLSETQYF
cdr3_nt: TGCGCCAGCAGCTTGTCTGAGACCCAGTACTTC

clone_size: NA
j_call: TRBJ2-7
v_call: TRBV27
d_call: TRBD2
cdr3_aa: CASSLDSGSSLEQYF
cdr3_nt: TGTGCCAGCAGTTTAGATAGCGGGAGCTCCCTCGAGCAGTACTTC

clone_size: NA
j_call: TRBJ2-3
v_call: TRBV5-1
d_call: NA
cdr3_aa: CASSPQGGTQYF
cdr3_nt: TGCGCCAGCAGCCCACAGGGGGGGACGCAGTATTTT

clone_size: NA
j_call: TRBJ2-2
v_call: TRBV7-8
d_call: NA
cdr3_aa: CASSLAIGHRGELFF
cdr3_nt: TGTGCCAGCAGCTTAGCGATCGGACATCGGGGGGAGCTGTTTTTT

clone_size: NA
j_call: TRBJ2-5
v_call: TRBV7-9
d_call: NA
cdr3_aa: CASSLPIRGVETQYF
cdr3_nt: TGTGCCAGCAGCTTGCCCATCAGGGGCGTAGAGACCCAGTACTTC

clone_size: NA
j_call: TRBJ2-5
v_call: TRBV5-4
d_call: NA
cdr3_aa: CASSPGAGQETQYF
cdr3_nt: TGTGCCAGCAGCCCAGGTGCGGGCCAAGAGACCCAGTACTTC

clone_size: NA
j_call: TRBJ2-7
v_call: TRBV12-2
d_call: NA
cdr3_aa: CASRLGAGVGKRVAYEQYF
cdr3_nt: TGTGCAAGTCGCTTGGGAGCCGGGGTCGGGAAGCGGGTGGCCTACGAGCAGTACTTC

clone_size: NA
j_call: TRBJ1-6
v_call: TRBV30
d_call: NA
cdr3_aa: CAWMSGAASSYNSPLHF
cdr3_nt: TGTGCCTGGATGTCCGGCGCGGCGAGCTCCTATAATTCACCCCTCCACTTT

clone_size: few
j_call: TRBJ2-5
v_call: TRBV2
d_call: NA
cdr3_aa: CASLSGDEETQYF
cdr3_nt: TGTGCCAGCCTATCAGGGGACGAAGAGACCCAGTACTTC

clone_size: NA
j_call: TRBJ2-3
v_call: TRBV18
d_call: NA
cdr3_aa: CASSPITGTFIDTQYF
cdr3_nt: TGTGCCAGCTCACCAATTACCGGGACTTTCATCGATACGCAGTATTTT

clone_size: once
j_call: TRBJ2-7
v_call: TRBV5-6
d_call: NA
cdr3_aa: CASSLDGRGSYEQYF
cdr3_nt: TGTGCCAGCAGCTTGGACGGCAGGGGCTCCTACGAGCAGTACTTC

clone_size: NA
j_call: TRBJ1-2
v_call: TRBV19
d_call: TRBD1
cdr3_aa: CASSMSGQPDFGYTF
cdr3_nt: TGTGCCAGTAGTATGTCGGGACAGCCGGATTTTGGCTACACCTTC

clone_size: few
j_call: TRBJ1-2
v_call: TRBV5-5
d_call: NA
cdr3_aa: CASRLQGSEGRLYVGYTF
cdr3_nt: TGTGCCAGCAGGCTACAGGGATCTGAAGGGAGACTATATGTTGGCTACACCTTC

clone_size: NA
j_call: TRBJ2-7
v_call: TRBV19
d_call: TRBD2
cdr3_aa: CASSISRGVNEQYF
cdr3_nt: TGTGCCAGTAGTATTTCGCGGGGGGTGAACGAGCAGTACTTC

clone_size: NA
j_call: TRBJ2-7
v_call: TRBV13
d_call: NA
cdr3_aa: CASSRRRGPGGSYEQYF
cdr3_nt: TGTGCCAGCAGCAGACGAAGGGGACCCGGGGGCTCCTACGAGCAGTACTTC

clone_size: NA
j_call: TRBJ2-3
v_call: TRBV2
d_call: TRBD2
cdr3_aa: CASSETSGTLTDTQYF
cdr3_nt: TGTGCCAGCAGTGAGACTAGCGGGACCCTCACAGATACGCAGTATTTT

clone_size: NA
j_call: TRBJ1-2
v_call: TRBV7-9
d_call: TRBD1
cdr3_aa: CASSLGQGAVTEGYTF
cdr3_nt: TGTGCCAGCAGCTTGGGACAGGGGGCGGTCACAGAGGGGTACACCTTC

clone_size: NA
j_call: TRBJ2-5
v_call: TRBV19
d_call: NA
cdr3_aa: CASSIELKETQYF
cdr3_nt: TGTGCCAGTAGTATCGAACTTAAAGAGACCCAGTACTTC

clone_size: NA
j_call: TRBJ2-1
v_call: TRBV5-1
d_call: TRBD2
cdr3_aa: CASSQALPRENVF
cdr3_nt: TGCGCCAGCAGCCAAGCCCTCCCGCGGGAGAATGTCTTC

clone_size: once
j_call: TRBJ2-1
v_call: TRBV5-1
d_call: NA
cdr3_aa: CASSSAASVSSYNEQFF
cdr3_nt: TGCGCCAGCAGCTCGGCGGCTAGCGTAAGCTCCTACAATGAGCAGTTCTTC

clone_size: NA
j_call: TRBJ2-3
v_call: TRBV5-6
d_call: TRBD2
cdr3_aa: CASSPLGLAGQDTQYF
cdr3_nt: TGTGCCAGCAGCCCACTTGGACTAGCGGGACAGGATACGCAGTATTTT

clone_size: few
j_call: TRBJ2-3
v_call: TRBV6-1
d_call: NA
cdr3_aa: CASSEFGGTVTDTQYF
cdr3_nt: TGTGCCAGCAGTGAATTTGGCGGGACGGTCACAGATACGCAGTATTTT

clone_size: NA
j_call: TRBJ1-4
v_call: TRBV4-2
d_call: NA
cdr3_aa: CASSQDDRSKGGEKLFF
cdr3_nt: TGTGCCAGCAGCCAGGACGACCGGTCCAAGGGCGGGGAAAAACTGTTTTTT

clone_size: NA
j_call: TRBJ1-4
v_call: TRBV25-1
d_call: NA
cdr3_aa: CASSRTRDEKLFF
cdr3_nt: TGTGCCAGCAGTCGGACACGGGATGAAAAACTGTTTTTT

clone_size: once
j_call: TRBJ2-7
v_call: TRBV2
d_call: NA
cdr3_aa: CASSYSRTTSYEQYF
cdr3_nt: TGTGCCAGCAGTTATTCGAGGACTACCAGCTACGAGCAGTACTTC

clone_size: NA
j_call: TRBJ2-3
v_call: TRBV7-6
d_call: NA
cdr3_aa: CASSPRGREPSTDTQYF
cdr3_nt: TGTGCCAGCAGCCCGAGGGGGCGGGAACCTAGCACAGATACGCAGTATTTT

clone_size: once
j_call: TRBJ2-7
v_call: TRBV5-1
d_call: TRBD1
cdr3_aa: CASSSGTGGGYEQYF
cdr3_nt: TGCGCCAGCAGCTCCGGGACAGGGGGCGGGTACGAGCAGTACTTC

clone_size: NA
j_call: TRBJ1-2
v_call: TRBV11-2
d_call: NA
cdr3_aa: CASSLNGSPGDGYTF
cdr3_nt: TGTGCCAGCAGCTTAAATGGGTCTCCAGGCGATGGCTACACCTTC

clone_size: NA
j_call: TRBJ2-7
v_call: TRBV14
d_call: TRBD2
cdr3_aa: CASSQTSNYEQYF
cdr3_nt: TGTGCCAGCAGCCAGACTAGCAACTACGAGCAGTACTTC

clone_size: NA
j_call: TRBJ2-6
v_call: TRBV5-1
d_call: NA
cdr3_aa: CASKTGSSGANVLTF
cdr3_nt: TGCGCCAGCAAAACTGGGAGCTCTGGGGCCAACGTCCTGACTTTC

clone_size: NA
j_call: TRBJ1-2
v_call: TRBV30
d_call: NA
cdr3_aa: CAWSAQEIYGYTF
cdr3_nt: TGTGCCTGGAGTGCCCAGGAAATCTATGGCTACACCTTC

clone_size: NA
j_call: TRBJ2-5
v_call: TRBV11-3
d_call: NA
cdr3_aa: CASSLRTGNRETQYF
cdr3_nt: TGTGCCAGCAGCTTGAGGACGGGGAATCGAGAGACCCAGTACTTC